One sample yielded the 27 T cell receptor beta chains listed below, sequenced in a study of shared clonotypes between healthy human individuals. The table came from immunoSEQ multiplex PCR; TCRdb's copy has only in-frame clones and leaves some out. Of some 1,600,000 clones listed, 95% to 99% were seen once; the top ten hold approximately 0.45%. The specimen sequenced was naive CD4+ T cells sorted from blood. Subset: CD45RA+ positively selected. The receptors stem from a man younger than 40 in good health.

As DNA, the CDR3 is TGTGCCACCAGCACAGTCAAGAGCTCTGGGGCCAACGTCCTGACTTTC. Encoded protein: CATSTVKSSGANVLTF. The V call is TRBV15, the J call TRBJ2-6, with D hard to call. V was trimmed by 4 bases and J by 0 bases, leaving 10 bases between them. Germline values: CDR1 LNHNV, CDR2 YYDKDF (reference sequence). The CDR3 is 16 residues long.

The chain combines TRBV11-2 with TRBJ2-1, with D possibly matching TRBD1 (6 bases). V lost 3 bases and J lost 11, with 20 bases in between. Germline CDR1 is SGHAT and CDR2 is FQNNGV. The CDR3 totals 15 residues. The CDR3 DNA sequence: TGTGCCAGCAGCTTCTCCCAGGGGCCCCTCGGGAAGCAGTTCTTC. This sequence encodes CASSFSQGPLGKQFF.

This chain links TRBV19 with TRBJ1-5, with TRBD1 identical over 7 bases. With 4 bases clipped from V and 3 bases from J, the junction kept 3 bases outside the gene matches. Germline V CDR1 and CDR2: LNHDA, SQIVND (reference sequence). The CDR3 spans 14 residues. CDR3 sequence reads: CASSTGTDNQPQHF. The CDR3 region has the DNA TGTGCCAGTAGTACCGGGACAGACAATCAGCCCCAGCATTTT.

The CDR3 DNA sequence: TGTGCCATCAGTGACAACACCGGGGAGCTGTTTTTT. It is translated as CAISDNTGELFF. V gene TRBV10-3 combines with J gene TRBJ2-2, with D unresolved. Trimming removed 3 bases at V and 2 bases at J, with 1 base between. The CDR3 runs 12 residues. Germline values: CDR1 ENHRY, CDR2 SYGVKD.

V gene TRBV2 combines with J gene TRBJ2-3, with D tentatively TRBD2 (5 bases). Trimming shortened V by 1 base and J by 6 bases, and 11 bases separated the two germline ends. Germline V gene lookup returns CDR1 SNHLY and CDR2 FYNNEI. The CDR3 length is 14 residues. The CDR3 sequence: CASSEVSRDDTQYF. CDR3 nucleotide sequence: TGTGCCAGCAGTGAAGTATCCCGGGATGATACGCAGTATTTT.

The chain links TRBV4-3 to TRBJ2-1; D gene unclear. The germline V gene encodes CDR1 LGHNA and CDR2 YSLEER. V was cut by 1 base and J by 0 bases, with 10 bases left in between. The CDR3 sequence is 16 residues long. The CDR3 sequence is CASSQVRVSSYNEQFF. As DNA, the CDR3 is TGCGCCAGCAGCCAAGTACGGGTGAGCTCCTACAATGAGCAGTTCTTC.

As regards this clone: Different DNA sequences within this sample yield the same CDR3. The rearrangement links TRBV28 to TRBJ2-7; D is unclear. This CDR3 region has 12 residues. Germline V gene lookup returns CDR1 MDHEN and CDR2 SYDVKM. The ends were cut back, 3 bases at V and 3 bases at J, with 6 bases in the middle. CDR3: CASSFSFYEQYF. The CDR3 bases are TGTGCCAGCAGTTTCTCGTTCTACGAGCAGTACTTC.

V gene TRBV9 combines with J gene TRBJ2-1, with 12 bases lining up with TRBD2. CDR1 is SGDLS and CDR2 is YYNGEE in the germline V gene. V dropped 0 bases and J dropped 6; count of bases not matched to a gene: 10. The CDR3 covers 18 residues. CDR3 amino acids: CASSVAPSGRAGGNEQFF. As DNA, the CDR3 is TGTGCCAGCAGCGTAGCGCCTAGCGGGAGGGCCGGTGGCAATGAGCAGTTCTTC.

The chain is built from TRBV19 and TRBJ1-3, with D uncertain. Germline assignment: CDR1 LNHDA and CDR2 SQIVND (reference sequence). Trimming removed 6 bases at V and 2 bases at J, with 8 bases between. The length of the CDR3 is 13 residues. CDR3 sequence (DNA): TGTGCCAGTAGACGGTACGCTGGAAACACCATATATTTT. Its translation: CASRRYAGNTIYF.

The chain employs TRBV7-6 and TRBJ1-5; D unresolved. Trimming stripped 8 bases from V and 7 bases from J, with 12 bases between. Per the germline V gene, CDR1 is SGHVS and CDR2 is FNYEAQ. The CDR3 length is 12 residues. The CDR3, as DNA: TGTGCCAGCGCCAATCTGAGGCAGCCCCAGCATTTT. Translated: CASANLRQPQHF.

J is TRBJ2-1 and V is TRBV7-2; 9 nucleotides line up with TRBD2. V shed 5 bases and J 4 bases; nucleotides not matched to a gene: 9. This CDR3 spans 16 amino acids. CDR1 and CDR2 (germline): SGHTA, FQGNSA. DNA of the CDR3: TGTGCCAGCAGCGCTCCCGGGACTAGCTTTTACAATGAGCAGTTCTTC. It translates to CASSAPGTSFYNEQFF.

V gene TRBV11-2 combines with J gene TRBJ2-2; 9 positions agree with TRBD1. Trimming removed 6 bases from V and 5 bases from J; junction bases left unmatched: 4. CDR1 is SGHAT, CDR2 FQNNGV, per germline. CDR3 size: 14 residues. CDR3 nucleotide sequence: TGTGCCAGCAGGCGACAGGGGGGAACCGGGGAGCTGTTTTTT. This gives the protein CASRRQGGTGELFF.

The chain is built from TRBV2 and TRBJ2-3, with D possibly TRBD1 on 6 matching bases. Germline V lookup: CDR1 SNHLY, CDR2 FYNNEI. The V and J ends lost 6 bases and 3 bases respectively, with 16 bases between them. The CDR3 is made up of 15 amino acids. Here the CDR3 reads CASSVRAQGTDTQYF. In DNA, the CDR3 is TGTGCCAGCAGCGTCCGGGCCCAGGGGACAGATACGCAGTATTTT.

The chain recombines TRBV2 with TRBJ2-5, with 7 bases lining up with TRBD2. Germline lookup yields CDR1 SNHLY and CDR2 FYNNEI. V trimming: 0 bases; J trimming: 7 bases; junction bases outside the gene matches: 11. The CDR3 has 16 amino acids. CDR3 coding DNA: TGTGCCAGCAGTGAAGCCCGGGAGGCGGGGTCTGGGACCCAGTACTTC. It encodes CASSEAREAGSGTQYF.

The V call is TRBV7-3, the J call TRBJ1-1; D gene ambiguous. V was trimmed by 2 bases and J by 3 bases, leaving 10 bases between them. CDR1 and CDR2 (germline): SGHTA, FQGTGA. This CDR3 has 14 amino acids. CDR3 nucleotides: TGTGCCAGCAGCTTAGGCGGTCCACACACTGAAGCTTTCTTT. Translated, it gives CASSLGGPHTEAFF.

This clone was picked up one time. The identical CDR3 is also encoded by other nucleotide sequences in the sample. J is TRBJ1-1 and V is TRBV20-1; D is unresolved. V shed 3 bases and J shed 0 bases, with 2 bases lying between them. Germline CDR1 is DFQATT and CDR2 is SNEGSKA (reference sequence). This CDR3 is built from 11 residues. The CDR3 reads CSASVNTEAFF. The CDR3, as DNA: TGCAGTGCTAGTGTGAACACTGAAGCTTTCTTT.

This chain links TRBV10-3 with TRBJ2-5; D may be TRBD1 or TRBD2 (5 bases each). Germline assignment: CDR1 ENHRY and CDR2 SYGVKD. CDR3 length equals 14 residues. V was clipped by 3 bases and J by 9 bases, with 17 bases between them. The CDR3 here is CAISDEGHEGPQYF. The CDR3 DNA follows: TGTGCCATCAGTGACGAGGGGCATGAGGGGCCCCAGTACTTC.

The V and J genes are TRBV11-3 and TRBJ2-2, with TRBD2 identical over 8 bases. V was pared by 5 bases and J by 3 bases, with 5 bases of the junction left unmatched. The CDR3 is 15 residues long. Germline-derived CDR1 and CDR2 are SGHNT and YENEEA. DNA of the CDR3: TGTGCCAGCAGCGGAAGCGGGAGTGACACCGGGGAGCTGTTTTTT. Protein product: CASSGSGSDTGELFF. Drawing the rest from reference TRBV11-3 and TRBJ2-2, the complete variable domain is EAGVVQSPRYKIIEKKQPVAFWCNPISGHNTLYWYLQNLGQGPELLIRYENEEAVDDSQLPKDRFSAERLKGVDSTLKIQPAELGDSAVYLCASSGSGSDTGELFFGEGSRLTVL.

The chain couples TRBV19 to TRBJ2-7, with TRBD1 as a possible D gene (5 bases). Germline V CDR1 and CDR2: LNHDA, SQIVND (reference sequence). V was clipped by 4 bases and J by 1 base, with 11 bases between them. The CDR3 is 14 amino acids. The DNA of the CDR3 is TGTGCCAGTAGTACAGGGTATTCGTCCTACGAGCAGTACTTC. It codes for CASSTGYSSYEQYF.

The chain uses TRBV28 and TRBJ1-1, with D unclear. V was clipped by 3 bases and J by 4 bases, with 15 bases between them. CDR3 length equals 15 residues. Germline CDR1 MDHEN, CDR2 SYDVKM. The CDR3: CASSFIKGGGTEAFF. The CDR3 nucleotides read TGTGCCAGCAGTTTCATAAAGGGCGGAGGCACTGAAGCTTTCTTT.

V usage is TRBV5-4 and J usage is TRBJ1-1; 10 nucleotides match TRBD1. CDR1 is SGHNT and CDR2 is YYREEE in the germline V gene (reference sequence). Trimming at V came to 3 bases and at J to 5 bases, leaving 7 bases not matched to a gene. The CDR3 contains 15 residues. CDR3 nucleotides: TGTGCCAGCAGCTATATGGACAGGGGGGGGACTGAAGCTTTCTTT. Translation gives CASSYMDRGGTEAFF.

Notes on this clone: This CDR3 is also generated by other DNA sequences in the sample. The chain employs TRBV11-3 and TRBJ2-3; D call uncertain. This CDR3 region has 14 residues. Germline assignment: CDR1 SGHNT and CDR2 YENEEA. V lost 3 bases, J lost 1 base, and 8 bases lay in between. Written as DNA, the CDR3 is TGTGCCAGCAGCTTGGAACGGGGCACAGATACGCAGTATTTT. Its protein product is CASSLERGTDTQYF. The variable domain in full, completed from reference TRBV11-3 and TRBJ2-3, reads EAGVVQSPRYKIIEKKQPVAFWCNPISGHNTLYWYLQNLGQGPELLIRYENEEAVDDSQLPKDRFSAERLKGVDSTLKIQPAELGDSAVYLCASSLERGTDTQYFGPGTRLTVL.

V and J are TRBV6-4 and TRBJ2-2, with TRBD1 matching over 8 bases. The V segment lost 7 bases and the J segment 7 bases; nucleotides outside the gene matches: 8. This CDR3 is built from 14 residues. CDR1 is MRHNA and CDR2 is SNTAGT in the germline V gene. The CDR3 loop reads CASIQGARVGELFF. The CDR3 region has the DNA TGTGCCAGCATTCAGGGGGCGAGAGTCGGGGAGCTGTTTTTT.

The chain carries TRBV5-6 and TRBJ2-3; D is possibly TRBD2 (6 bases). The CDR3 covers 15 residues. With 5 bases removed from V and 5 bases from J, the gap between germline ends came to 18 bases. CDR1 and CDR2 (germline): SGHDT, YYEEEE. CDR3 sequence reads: CASSFWDSAGDTQYF. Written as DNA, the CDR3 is TGTGCCAGCAGTTTCTGGGACTCCGCGGGAGATACGCAGTATTTT.

CDR3 loop: CAWRTSGGSYEQYF. The CDR3 coding sequence is TGTGCCTGGAGGACTTCGGGAGGGTCCTACGAGCAGTACTTC. The rearrangement joins TRBV30 to TRBJ2-7; 8 nucleotides match TRBD2. Germline CDR1 and CDR2: GTSNPN and SVGIG (reference sequence). V shed 3 bases, J shed 1 base, and the junction held 5 bases outside the gene matches. CDR3 length equals 14 residues.

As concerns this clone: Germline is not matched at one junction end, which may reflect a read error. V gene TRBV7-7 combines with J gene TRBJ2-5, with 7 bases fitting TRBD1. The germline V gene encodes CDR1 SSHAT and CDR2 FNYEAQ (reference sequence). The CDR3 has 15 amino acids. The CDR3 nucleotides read TGTGCTAGCAGCCTAGAAAGACAGGGCGGTGGGACCCAGTACTTC. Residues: CASSLERQGGGTQYF.

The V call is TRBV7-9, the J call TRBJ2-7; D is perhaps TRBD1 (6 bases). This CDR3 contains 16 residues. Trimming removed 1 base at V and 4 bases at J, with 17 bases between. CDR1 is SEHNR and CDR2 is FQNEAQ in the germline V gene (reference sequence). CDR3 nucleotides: TGTGCCAGCAGCTTAGAGGCGGGCAGGGGTCGTTACGAGCAGTACTTC. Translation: CASSLEAGRGRYEQYF.